One sample yielded the 14 T cell receptor beta chains listed below, sequenced in a study of shared clonotypes between healthy human individuals. Profiled with immunoSEQ multiplex PCR; TCRdb holds only in-frame clones, not every one. The sample carries under 850,000 clones, approximately 92% recorded once. Naive CD8 cells, CD45RO-negative and positively selected for CCR7, excluded terminally differentiated effector memory CD45RA+ cells. Sequencing was done on a sample of naive CD8+ T cells sorted from blood. The receptors come from a man aged 30 to 39 in good health.

On this clone itself: The same CDR3 arises from other DNA sequences in this sample as well. This chain joins TRBV29-1 and TRBJ2-7, with TRBD2 matching over 7 bases. Germline lookup yields CDR1 SQVTM and CDR2 ANQGSEA. Trimming took 3 bases from V and 1 from J; bases not matched to a gene: 3. The CDR3 extends over 13 amino acids. The CDR3 reads CSVDTGGSYEQYF. DNA of the CDR3: TGCAGCGTTGATACGGGAGGATCCTACGAGCAGTACTTC.

The rearrangement joins TRBV27 to TRBJ1-1; D is possibly TRBD1 (5 bases). This CDR3 contains 14 residues. In germline, CDR1 is MNHEY, CDR2 SMNVEV (reference sequence). V lost 5 bases and J 4 bases, leaving 14 bases between the germline ends. In nucleotides, the CDR3 is TGTGCCAGCAGTACCCTCGGCGGGACCACTGAAGCTTTCTTT. Translating it yields CASSTLGGTTEAFF.

Here the CDR3 reads CASSDLMTSYEQYF. DNA for the CDR3: TGCGCCAGCAGTGATTTAATGACTAGCTACGAGCAGTACTTC. The chain couples TRBV10-2 to TRBJ2-7; D possibly corresponds to TRBD2 (6 bases). This CDR3 has 14 residues. Germline V gene lookup returns CDR1 WSHSY and CDR2 SAAADI. The germline V and J ends were trimmed by 3 bases and 3 bases, with 12 bases remaining between them.

V gene TRBV14 combines with J gene TRBJ2-1; no clear D. The CDR3 is made up of 15 amino acids. Trimming pared 3 bases from V and 0 bases from J, leaving 9 bases between. CDR1 and CDR2 from the germline V gene are SGHDN and FVKESK. The CDR3 loop reads CASSHISNSYNEQFF. CDR3 sequence (DNA): TGTGCCAGCAGCCACATCTCAAACTCCTACAATGAGCAGTTCTTC. The entire variable domain, with the rest obtained from reference TRBV14 and TRBJ2-1, is as follows: EAGVTQFPSHSVIEKGQTVTLRCDPISGHDNLYWYRRVMGKEIKFLLHFVKESKQDESGMPNNRFLAERTGGTYSTLKVQPAELEDSGVYFCASSHISNSYNEQFFGPGTRLTVL.

J is TRBJ2-1 and V is TRBV19; the D gene is possibly TRBD2 (5 bases). Germline loops: CDR1 LNHDA, CDR2 SQIVND (reference sequence). V was shortened by 3 bases and J by 7 bases, with 13 bases between the two germline ends. The CDR3 is made up of 14 amino acids. Written as DNA, the CDR3 is TGTGCCAGTAGTATTTCCGGGGTATTGAATGAGCAGTTCTTC. It codes for CASSISGVLNEQFF.

The chain has TRBV4-1 and TRBJ2-2, with 8 bases fitting TRBD2. The V segment lost 3 bases and the J segment 8 bases; nucleotides outside the gene matches: 11. The CDR3 sequence is 16 residues long. Germline CDR1 is MGHRA and CDR2 is YSYEKL. Here the CDR3 reads CASSQREAAVLGELFF. As DNA, the CDR3 is TGCGCCAGCAGCCAGCGGGAGGCCGCTGTCTTGGGGGAGCTGTTTTTT.

A note on this clone: The same CDR3 is also encoded by other DNA sequences in this sample. V is TRBV29-1 and J is TRBJ2-1; D remains ambiguous. Germline CDR1 reads SQVTM; CDR2 reads ANQGSEA. V lost 5 bases and J 6 bases, leaving 5 bases between the germline ends. The length of the CDR3 is 10 residues. CDR3 nucleotide sequence: TGCAGCGTTAGGGTCAATGAGCAGTTCTTC. Encoded protein: CSVRVNEQFF.

This rearrangement joins TRBV4-1 to TRBJ1-4; D call uncertain. With 0 bases removed from V and 5 bases from J, the gap between germline ends came to 7 bases. Per germline, CDR1 MGHRA and CDR2 YSYEKL. This CDR3 is 14 amino acids long. The CDR3 nucleotides are TGCGCCAGCAGCCAAGAGGGAGGAAATGAAAAACTGTTTTTT. It is translated as CASSQEGGNEKLFF.

Comments on this clone: This likely came from a read error, as a far larger clone is one base away. The sample carries other DNA sequences with the same CDR3. The chain uses TRBV5-1 and TRBJ2-3; 10 bases are a match to TRBD1. Germline lookup yields CDR1 SGHRS and CDR2 YFSETQ. CDR3 size: 14 residues. CDR3 sequence: CASSSGQGADTQYF. The CDR3, as DNA: TGCGCCAGTAGCTCCGGACAGGGGGCAGATACGCAGTATTTT.

This clone was counted only a few times. This chain uses TRBV2 with TRBJ2-7, with a tentative D call TRBD1 (6 bases). The CDR3 consists of 12 residues. Germline CDR1 is SNHLY and CDR2 is FYNNEI. V was pared by 11 bases and J by 2 bases, with 13 bases between. CDR3 protein: CAGRDTAYEQYF. The CDR3 region has the DNA TGTGCCGGACGGGACACAGCCTACGAGCAGTACTTC.

The chain links TRBV28 to TRBJ2-5; 7 nucleotides match TRBD2. CDR3 size: 17 residues. Germline V gene sequence: CDR1 MDHEN, CDR2 SYDVKM. V was clipped by 3 bases and J by 0 bases; unmatched bases: 10. This CDR3 is CASSLVLERDHQETQYF. CDR3 sequence (DNA): TGTGCCAGCAGTTTGGTACTAGAGCGGGACCACCAAGAGACCCAGTACTTC.

The table lists this clone with a count of one. CDR3 sequence: CASSSSRAAPYGYTF. As DNA, the CDR3 is TGTGCCAGCAGTTCCTCAAGGGCCGCTCCCTATGGCTACACCTTC. The chain has TRBV28 and TRBJ1-2; D is uncertain. V was trimmed by 4 bases and J by 4 bases, leaving 16 bases between them. The germline CDR1 and CDR2 sequences are MDHEN and SYDVKM. This CDR3 is 15 amino acids long.

This chain links TRBV7-2 with TRBJ2-5; tentative D call: TRBD1 (6 bases). CDR1 and CDR2 from the germline V gene are SGHTA and FQGNSA. V was pared by 5 bases and J by 3 bases, with 19 bases between. CDR3 length: 16 residues. The chain's CDR3 is CASSNPSRGTKETQYF. The CDR3 DNA reads TGTGCCAGCAGCAATCCCAGCAGGGGAACGAAAGAGACCCAGTACTTC.

The chain couples TRBV27 to TRBJ2-1; 7 bases are shared with TRBD2. V shed 0 bases and J 3 bases; nucleotides not matched to a gene: 2. The CDR3 sequence is 15 residues long. Germline V gives CDR1 MNHEY, CDR2 SMNVEV (reference sequence). As DNA, the CDR3 is TGTGCCAGCAGTTTATCTGGGGACTACTACAATGAGCAGTTCTTC. The encoded protein is CASSLSGDYYNEQFF.